This T cell receptor beta chain comes out of a study of cytomegalovirus exposure and HLA in healthy donors. A word on this clone: The target antigen is unknown.

Primers: 60 Vbeta forward and 13 Jbeta reverse. The assay was immunoSEQ multiplex PCR, and TCRdb's table has in-frame clones only and misses some. The sample's table shows 100,000 to 150,000 clones. The CDR3 contains 13 residues. V was clipped by 5 bases and J by 5 bases; unmatched bases: 4. Germline V gene sequence: CDR1 MNHEY, CDR2 SVGAGI. Study results and caveats: In vitro experiments confirmed that three CMV-associated chains were specific for CMV antigens.

The clonotype comes from a woman aged 40 to 50 in good health and CMV-seronegative. The chain joins TRBV6-5 to TRBJ1-2, with 8 bases lining up with TRBD1. Sequencing input: PBMCs. CDR3 bases: TGTGCCAGCAGTATACAGGGGGGATATGGCTACACCTTC. Its translation: CASSIQGGYGYTF.